This T cell receptor beta chain stems from a study of blood T cell repertoires in COVID-19. Sequenced by immunoSEQ multiplex PCR; TCRdb stores in-frame clones only, minus some. There are about 230,000 clones in the sample; around 86% occur only once, and more than 9% lies in the top ten. Sample: peripheral blood. The sequence came from a man aged 45 to 65 with COVID-19, enrolled during active disease.

This CDR3 reads CASSIDRGAGGNNEQFF. In DNA, the CDR3 is TGTGCCAGTAGTATAGATCGGGGGGCAGGGGGCAATAATGAGCAGTTCTTC. The chain joins TRBV19 to TRBJ2-1; a weak D match, TRBD1 (8 bases). This CDR3 region has 17 residues. Trimming stripped 0 bases from V and 7 bases from J, with 19 bases between. Per germline, CDR1 LNHDA and CDR2 SQIVND (reference sequence).